These T cell receptor beta chains were read from a single sample in a study of T-cell memory formation after mild COVID-19. TCRdb processed the 5' RACE reads anew with MiXCR; each CDR3 protein has one entry. This sample has over 500,000 distinct CDR3 sequences; around a sixth occur once, and the top ten carry less than 10%. Input material: PBMCs or a T cell subset sorted from them (not recorded which). All receptors derive from an adult woman who had mild COVID-19 (a few samples of this study predate the infection). Cell type and time point are not known. Each CDR3 is given with its conserved first and last residue. Each record gives: V gene, CDR3 protein.

TRBV11-2 CASSSVRTLAKNIQYF
TRBV7-9 CASSLESGGGTEAFF
TRBV29-1 CSALTDLKKEKLFF
TRBV3-1 CASSPQGGLAGGPNEQFF
TRBV3-1 CASSQQDGEQYF
TRBV7-9 CASSSPGEQTQYF
TRBV18 CASSQQFSGNTIYF
TRBV6-5 CASSYSMYSQETQYF
TRBV15 CATSRSGQVYNEQFF
TRBV30 CAWSIKGQGSYNEQFF
TRBV12-3/TRBV12-4 CASTWGVGGADTQYF
TRBV19 CASSIMGGSNQPQHF
TRBV7-2 CASRHDSNQPQHF
TRBV9 CASSVGLDGITDTQYF
TRBV7-2 CASSLLVDSPLHF
TRBV15 CATSDRGANTEAFF
TRBV18 CASSRRQGLAMNTEAFF
TRBV4-2 CASSQDSRGGAFF
TRBV3-1 CASSQDLIQGYRNEQYF
TRBV7-8 CASSLDREYGYTF
TRBV6-6 CASSPGQGADSPLHF
TRBV7-8 CASSSPGSLFFEQYF
TRBV5-6 CASSLAGGTGRSEQYF
TRBV3-1 CASSPRSPSSYNEQFF
TRBV7-6 CASSLQAGTSGGVQFF
TRBV4-3 CASSQEGRGGAFF
TRBV5-1 CASSLEGQGAPTEAFF
TRBV7-2 CASSLAAGVSYGYTF
TRBV19 CASSNPGDYNEQFF